This T cell receptor (beta chain) emerged from a study of T cell repertoires in cytomegalovirus infection. Study-level background: In public TCR beta signatures, there were indications of both CMV infection and matching HLA type.

TCRdb redid the calling of the reads with MiXCR, one entry per CDR3 protein. The table shows approximately 400,000 distinct CDR3 sequences, with approximately 30% occurring only once. A remark on this clonotype: The antigen is undetermined.

Regarding the study as a whole: Of the TCR beta families, the public ones yielded a cumulative frequency that identified carriers of CMV plus the relevant HLA. Dominating the ex vivo response were TCR beta clonotypes that were CMV-specific and HLA-C-restricted.

Sequences were obtained from PBMCs. The TCR was taken from a human donor in good health (CMV status not recorded). Some clones in this sample may be carry-over from other donors' samples.

The CDR3 is CSVPGTSEGEKLFF. As DNA, the CDR3 is TGCAGCGTCCCCGGGACTTCGGAAGGTGAAAAACTGTTTTTT. The chain links TRBV29-1 to TRBJ1-4, with D possibly TRBD1 on 5 matching bases. Deletions cut 6 bases from V and 7 bases from J, with 18 bases between. This CDR3 is built from 14 residues. The germline V gene encodes CDR1 SQVTM and CDR2 ANQGSEA.